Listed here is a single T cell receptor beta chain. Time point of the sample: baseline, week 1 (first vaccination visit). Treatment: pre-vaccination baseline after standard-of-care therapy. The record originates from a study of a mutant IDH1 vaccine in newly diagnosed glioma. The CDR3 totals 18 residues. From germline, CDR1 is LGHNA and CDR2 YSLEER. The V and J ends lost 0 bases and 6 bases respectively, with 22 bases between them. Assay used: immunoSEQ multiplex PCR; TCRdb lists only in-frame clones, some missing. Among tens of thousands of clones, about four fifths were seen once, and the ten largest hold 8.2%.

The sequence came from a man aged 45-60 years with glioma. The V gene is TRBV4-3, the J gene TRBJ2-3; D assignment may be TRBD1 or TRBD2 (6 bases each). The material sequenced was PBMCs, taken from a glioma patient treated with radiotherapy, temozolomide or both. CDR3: CASSQDYREAPRGDTQYF. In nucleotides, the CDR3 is TGCGCCAGCAGCCAAGATTACAGGGAGGCCCCAAGAGGGGATACGCAGTATTTT.